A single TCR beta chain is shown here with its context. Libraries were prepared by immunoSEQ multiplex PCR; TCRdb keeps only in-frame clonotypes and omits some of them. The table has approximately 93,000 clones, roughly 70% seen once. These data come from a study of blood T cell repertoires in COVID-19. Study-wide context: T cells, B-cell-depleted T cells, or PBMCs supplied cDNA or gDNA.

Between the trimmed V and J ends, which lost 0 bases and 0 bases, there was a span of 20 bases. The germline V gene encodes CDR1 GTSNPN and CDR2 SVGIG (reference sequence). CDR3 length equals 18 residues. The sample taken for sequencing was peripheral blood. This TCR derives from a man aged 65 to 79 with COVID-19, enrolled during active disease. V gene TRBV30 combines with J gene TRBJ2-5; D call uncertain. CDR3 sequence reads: CAWSVRWSAQRYQETQYF. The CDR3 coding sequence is TGTGCCTGGAGTGTACGATGGTCGGCCCAGAGGTACCAAGAGACCCAGTACTTC.